Given below is one TCR beta chain in context. Its specificity is not known. Researchers reported that TCR beta cDNA libraries carried unique molecular identifiers. TCRdb itself ran the PCR reads through MiXCR, one entry per CDR3 protein. The table includes 400,000 to 500,000 distinct CDR3 sequences, 30% to 45% detected once. V dropped 0 bases and J dropped 3; count of bases not matched to a gene: 4. The CDR3 runs 16 residues. CDR1 is SGHTA, CDR2 FQGNSA, per germline. This entry belongs to a study of post-analysis software for immune sequencing data. Study-wide background: Relapsing-remitting, secondary progressive and progressive-relapsing multiple sclerosis courses were included.

Study conclusions and caveats: TRBV5-6, TRBV5-1 and TRBV20-1 belonged to a set of roughly 5 TRBV segments that were more frequent in patients than controls. Among multiple sclerosis patients, normalized Chao1 diversity was significantly below that of controls.

The sequencing input was blood. This chain joins TRBV7-2 and TRBJ2-1, with 8 bases identical to TRBD1. This sequence originates from a girl under 10 years old with multiple sclerosis. The CDR3 loop reads CASSLAGTGFYNEQFF. The CDR3 coding sequence is TGTGCCAGCAGCTTAGCCGGGACAGGTTTCTACAATGAGCAGTTCTTC.